Shown below are 24 T cell receptor beta chains from a single sample sequenced in a study of T cells in tuberculosis. Sequencing was performed with immunoSEQ multiplex PCR; in TCRdb, only in-frame clones are kept and a portion is missing. The sample has around 60,000 clones, approximately 80% seen once. After thawing and overnight rest, PBMC were stained with GMM-loaded CD1B tetramer, viability dye and anti-CD3 for sorting. C32 glucose monomycolate from Rhodococcus equi was loaded onto the CD1B tetramers. Material: CD1b-GMM tetramer-negative cells sorted from PBMCs. Receptors originate from an adult woman with latent tuberculosis.

The rearrangement links TRBV6-1 to TRBJ2-4, with a tentative D call TRBD1 (6 bases). V lost 4 bases and J lost 0, with 25 bases in between. This CDR3 spans 20 amino acids. Germline V gives CDR1 MNHNS, CDR2 SASEGT. The CDR3 DNA reads TGTGCCAGCAGTGCTAGAGCAGGGATAGGGGGATTATTAGCCAAAAACATTCAGTACTTC. This sequence encodes CASSARAGIGGLLAKNIQYF.

V is TRBV6-4 and J is TRBJ2-5; D is perhaps TRBD1 (6 bases). With 11 bases removed from V and 4 bases from J, the gap between germline ends came to 20 bases. CDR3 size: 14 residues. Germline assignment: CDR1 MRHNA and CDR2 SNTAGT. CDR3 region: CADPRDTLRETQYF. The CDR3 bases are TGTGCCGACCCCCGGGACACACTCAGAGAGACCCAGTACTTC.

This chain uses TRBV19 with TRBJ1-4; D remains ambiguous. Trimming removed 2 bases from V and 12 bases from J, with 10 bases in between. Germline CDR1 reads LNHDA; CDR2 reads SQIVND (reference sequence). The CDR3 totals 12 residues. The CDR3 loop is CASSIPPGELFF. The CDR3, as DNA: TGTGCCAGTAGTATACCCCCCGGGGAACTGTTTTTT.

Notes on this clone: The same CDR3 is also encoded by other DNA sequences in this sample. The DNA for the CDR3 is TGTGCCAGCTCACCGGACAGCCAAGAGACCCAGTACTTC. Its translation is CASSPDSQETQYF. The V and J genes are TRBV18 and TRBJ2-5, with D tentatively TRBD1 (6 bases). V was trimmed by 3 bases and J by 1 base, leaving 6 bases between them. Germline CDR1 reads KGHSH; CDR2 reads LQKENI. The CDR3 extends over 13 amino acids.

The chain couples TRBV5-1 to TRBJ2-3, with 11 bases identical to TRBD2. This CDR3 comprises 17 residues. V lost 4 bases and J lost 3; bases outside the gene matches: 10. CDR1 and CDR2 (germline): SGHRS, YFSETQ. In DNA, the CDR3 is TGCGCCAGCAGCCCGGGTAGCGGGAGGGGTGAGACAGATACGCAGTATTTT. It is translated as CASSPGSGRGETDTQYF. Based on the CDR3 plus reference TRBV5-1 and TRBJ2-3, the full variable domain is KAGVTQTPRYLIKTRGQQVTLSCSPISGHRSVSWYQQTPGQGLQFLFEYFSETQRNKGNFPGRFSGRQFSNSRSEMNVSTLELGDSALYLCASSPGSGRGETDTQYFGPGTRLTVL.

The genes are TRBV7-2 and TRBJ1-5; possible D gene TRBD1, 5 bases. This CDR3 is 15 amino acids long. Trimming shortened V by 2 bases and J by 2 bases, and 10 bases separated the two germline ends. Germline V gives CDR1 SGHTA, CDR2 FQGNSA. The CDR3 is CASSLLEGRNQPQHF. The CDR3 DNA is TGTGCCAGCAGCTTATTGGAGGGGCGCAATCAGCCCCAGCATTTT. Supplemented by reference TRBV7-2 and TRBJ1-5, the full variable domain reads GAGVSQSPSNKVTEKGKDVELRCDPISGHTALYWYRQSLGQGLEFLIYFQGNSAPDKSGLPSDRFSAERTGGSVSTLTIQRTQQEDSAVYLCASSLLEGRNQPQHFGDGTRLSIL.

The rearrangement uses TRBV14 and TRBJ2-5; 8 bases line up with TRBD2. Germline trimming cut 1 base from V and 5 bases from J; bases unmatched to any gene: 3. CDR3 length: 14 amino acids. Germline V gives CDR1 SGHDN, CDR2 FVKESK. DNA for the CDR3: TGTGCCAGCAGCCAAGCGCGCGGGAGGGAGACCCAGTACTTC. Amino acid sequence: CASSQARGRETQYF. Full variable domain (rest looked up from reference TRBV14 and TRBJ2-5): EAGVTQFPSHSVIEKGQTVTLRCDPISGHDNLYWYRRVMGKEIKFLLHFVKESKQDESGMPNNRFLAERTGGTYSTLKVQPAELEDSGVYFCASSQARGRETQYFGPGTRLLVL.

The chain carries TRBV7-3 and TRBJ2-5; possible D gene TRBD2, 6 bases. Germline values: CDR1 SGHTA, CDR2 FQGTGA. CDR3 length equals 13 residues. V lost 5 bases to trimming and J lost 9 bases, with 16 bases between them. Here the CDR3 DNA reads TGTGCCAGCAGCCCCGACCTATCGGGGGCCCAGTACTTC. This gives the protein CASSPDLSGAQYF.

The chain combines TRBV5-1 with TRBJ1-3, with D unclear. CDR3 length: 13 amino acids. V dropped 7 bases and J dropped 1 base, with 9 bases sitting between them. Germline assignment: CDR1 SGHRS and CDR2 YFSETQ. The CDR3 nucleotides are TGCGCCAGCGGAGACGGTTCTGGAAACACCATATATTTT. Protein product: CASGDGSGNTIYF.

The chain is built from TRBV6-1 and TRBJ2-7; TRBD1 might be the D (6 bases). The V gene's germline CDR1 is MNHNS and CDR2 SASEGT. V was clipped by 5 bases and J by 0 bases, with 14 bases between them. This CDR3 comprises 15 residues. The CDR3 nucleotides are TGTGCCAGCAGTCGACGACAGGCCAGCTCCTACGAGCAGTACTTC. Protein: CASSRRQASSYEQYF.

Notes on this clone: Other DNA sequences of this sample code for an identical CDR3. The CDR3 reads CASSIAGGGETQYF. The DNA of the CDR3 is TGTGCCAGTAGTATAGCAGGGGGCGGGGAGACCCAGTACTTC. The chain is built from TRBV19 and TRBJ2-5; the match to TRBD1 covers 8 bases. The CDR3 is 14 amino acids. Germline CDR1 reads LNHDA; CDR2 reads SQIVND (reference sequence). Germline trimming cut 1 base from V and 5 bases from J; bases unmatched to any gene: 3.

The chain employs TRBV7-3 and TRBJ2-5; 7 bases map to TRBD2. Germline assignment: CDR1 SGHTA and CDR2 FQGTGA. The CDR3 runs 18 residues. The trim removed 5 bases at V and 0 bases at J, leaving 15 bases unmatched. The CDR3 DNA follows: TGTGCCAGCAGCCGAAAGGCCAGCGGGAACGCGTACCAAGAGACCCAGTACTTC. Translating it yields CASSRKASGNAYQETQYF.

The CDR3 DNA reads TGTGCCGGAGGCGGACAGGGCGGTGGCTACACCTTC. Protein sequence: CAGGGQGGGYTF. The rearrangement uses TRBV28 and TRBJ1-2; 8 positions agree with TRBD1. Germline assignment: CDR1 MDHEN and CDR2 SYDVKM. After removal of 11 bases from V and 7 bases from J, the junction contained 9 bases not matched to a gene. This CDR3 has 12 amino acids.

The chain joins TRBV7-9 to TRBJ2-5; possible D gene TRBD1, 6 bases. This CDR3 contains 16 residues. V was clipped by 7 bases and J by 2 bases, with 20 bases between them. Per the germline V gene, CDR1 is SEHNR and CDR2 is FQNEAQ (reference sequence). CDR3 in DNA: TGTGCCAGCAACACCCGAGGGGGAGTTGGACAAGAGACCCAGTACTTC. Translation gives CASNTRGGVGQETQYF. The whole variable domain, remainder taken from reference TRBV7-9 and TRBJ2-5, is DTGVSQNPRHKITKRGQNVTFRCDPISEHNRLYWYRQTLGQGPEFLTYFQNEAQLEKSRLLSDRFSAERPKGSFSTLEIQRTEQGDSAMYLCASNTRGGVGQETQYFGPGTRLLVL.

As to this clone: A read error may account for a junction end that differs from germline. V gene TRBV5-1 combines with J gene TRBJ1-6; D possibly corresponds to TRBD1 (6 bases). Germline lookup yields CDR1 SGHRS and CDR2 YFSETQ. The CDR3 spans 16 residues. CDR3 residues: CASRNRGGLLNSPLHF. The CDR3 coding sequence is TGCGCCAGCAGAAACCGGGGGGGGCTTCTAAATTCGCCCCTCCACTTT.

This clone appeared a single time. V is TRBV30 and J is TRBJ2-7, with a tentative D call TRBD2 (5 bases). Trimming removed 0 bases at V and 0 bases at J, with 9 bases between. The CDR3 is 14 amino acids. The V gene's germline CDR1 is GTSNPN and CDR2 SVGIG (reference sequence). CDR3 residues: CAWSVRGSSYEQYF. As DNA, the CDR3 is TGTGCCTGGAGTGTACGAGGGAGCTCCTACGAGCAGTACTTC. The full variable domain, with the rest looked up from reference TRBV30 and TRBJ2-7, is SQTIHQWPATLVQPVGSPLSLECTVEGTSNPNLYWYRQAAGRGLQLLFYSVGIGQISSEVPQNLSASRPQDRQFILSSKKLLLSDSGFYLCAWSVRGSSYEQYFGPGTRLTVT.

The chain employs TRBV7-9 and TRBJ2-1; a possible D gene is TRBD2 (5 bases). CDR3 length: 18 residues. V was pared by 5 bases and J by 6 bases, with 26 bases between. The germline V gene encodes CDR1 SEHNR and CDR2 FQNEAQ (reference sequence). CDR3 region: CASSQLRGRVETINEQFF. The DNA for the CDR3 is TGTGCCAGCAGCCAACTCCGAGGGCGCGTGGAGACAATCAATGAGCAGTTCTTC.

The chain recombines TRBV5-1 with TRBJ2-3, with D perhaps TRBD1 (5 bases). This CDR3 has 14 amino acids. Trimming removed 4 bases at V and 8 bases at J, with 17 bases between. Germline CDR1 and CDR2: SGHRS and YFSETQ. In nucleotides, the CDR3 is TGCGCCAGCAGCCTCGGCAGGGCTAATCCTACGCAGTATTTT. Protein sequence: CASSLGRANPTQYF.

The rearrangement joins TRBV18 to TRBJ1-3, with 7 bases fitting TRBD1. Germline trimming cut 4 bases from V and 6 bases from J; bases unmatched to any gene: 9. CDR3 size: 15 residues. The germline CDR1 and CDR2 sequences are KGHSH and LQKENI. CDR3 loop: CASSRRTGAENTIYF. DNA for the CDR3: TGTGCCAGCTCACGGCGTACAGGGGCGGAAAACACCATATATTTT. Based on the CDR3 plus reference TRBV18 and TRBJ1-3, the full variable domain is NAGVMQNPRHLVRRRGQEARLRCSPMKGHSHVYWYRQLPEEGLKFMVYLQKENIIDESGMPKERFSAEFPKEGPSILRIQQVVRGDSAAYFCASSRRTGAENTIYFGEGSWLTVV.

The genes are TRBV28 and TRBJ2-7, with 7 bases lining up with TRBD2. The length of the CDR3 is 13 residues. V dropped 5 bases and J dropped 0; count of bases not matched to a gene: 1. Germline-derived CDR1 and CDR2 are MDHEN and SYDVKM. CDR3 sequence (DNA): TGTGCCAGCAGTGGCGGGAGCTCCTACGAGCAGTACTTC. Amino acids: CASSGGSSYEQYF.

The rearrangement uses TRBV13 and TRBJ2-3; 12 bases align to TRBD2. CDR1 is PRHDT, CDR2 FYEKMQ, per germline (reference sequence). With V trimmed by 5 bases and J by 4 bases, 10 bases remained unmatched. CDR3 length: 17 amino acids. CDR3 in amino acids: CASSLRTSGIGADTQYF. The DNA of the CDR3 is TGTGCCAGCAGCCTCCGGACTAGCGGGATAGGGGCAGATACGCAGTATTTT.

This clone was observed once. V is TRBV19 and J is TRBJ1-6, with unresolved D. V was clipped by 7 bases and J by 5 bases, with 12 bases between them. The CDR3 is 14 amino acids. Germline V gene data show CDR1 as LNHDA and CDR2 as SQIVND (reference sequence). The CDR3 nucleotides read TGTGCCAGTATTTCGCCCGGTGATAATTCACCCCTCCACTTT. Its protein product is CASISPGDNSPLHF.

As DNA, the CDR3 is TGTGCCAGCAGACCCCCTAGGGGCACCGGGGAGCTGTTTTTT. Protein: CASRPPRGTGELFF. The genes are TRBV4-2 and TRBJ2-2; perhaps TRBD1 as D (5 bases). V was cut by 6 bases and J by 4 bases, with 12 bases left in between. The CDR3 has 14 residues. Germline values: CDR1 LGHNA, CDR2 YNFKEQ.

J is TRBJ2-3 and V is TRBV18, with 10 bases fitting TRBD1. The CDR3 spans 15 residues. The V gene's germline CDR1 is KGHSH and CDR2 LQKENI. The V gene end was trimmed by 6 bases and the J gene end by 3 bases; junction bases not matched to a gene: 6. The chain's CDR3 is CASSRRTGGTDTQYF. CDR3 in DNA: TGTGCCAGCTCCCGGAGGACAGGGGGGACAGATACGCAGTATTTT.